This entry lists 28 T cell receptor beta chains sequenced from one sample in a study of CD8+ T cells in alopecia areata. This sample's treatment: oral pan-JAK inhibitor, 5-10 mg twice daily. Extraction of RNA preceded its reverse transcription into cDNA, which served as the sequencing template. Assay used: immunoSEQ multiplex PCR; TCRdb lists only in-frame clones, some missing. The data hold about 190,000 clones, with about 60% observed a single time. Sequences were derived from CD4+ T cells sorted from blood, sampled at week 4, from a patient treated with tofacitinib. Receptor source: a human donor with alopecia areata.

This chain connects TRBV29-1 to TRBJ2-7; D is perhaps TRBD1 (6 bases). CDR3 length equals 14 residues. From germline, CDR1 is SQVTM and CDR2 ANQGSEA. Trimming left V 7 bases short and J 3 bases short, with 19 bases between. The CDR3 DNA reads as TGCAGCGCTATGACCGGGACATCTCTCTACGAGCAGTACTTC. Translating gives CSAMTGTSLYEQYF.

The gene calls are TRBV6-5 and TRBJ1-2; D is perhaps TRBD1 (6 bases). The CDR3 consists of 12 residues. V was cut by 11 bases and J by 7 bases, with 17 bases left in between. The germline gives CDR1 MNHEY, CDR2 SVGAGI. The CDR3 loop reads CASVGGRGGYTF. CDR3 DNA: TGTGCCTCAGTAGGGGGGCGCGGTGGCTACACCTTC.

The rearrangement uses TRBV30 and TRBJ2-2; the match to TRBD1 covers 9 bases. Per germline, CDR1 GTSNPN and CDR2 SVGIG (reference sequence). Trimming cost V 4 bases and J 7 bases; bases outside gene matches: 13. This CDR3 comprises 16 residues. The CDR3 DNA sequence: TGTGCCTGGAATCCGGGACAGGGAAGGGAGGTCGGGGAGCTGTTTTTT. This translates into CAWNPGQGREVGELFF.

The genes are TRBV10-3 and TRBJ1-2; TRBD1 might be the D (5 bases). The V end lost 4 bases, the J end lost 6 bases, and 21 bases lay between the germline ends. The CDR3 length is 16 residues. CDR1 ENHRY and CDR2 SYGVKD come from the germline V gene. CDR3 nucleotide sequence: TGTGCCATCAGTGCCGGCGAAAGGGGCCGAGGGAATGGCTACACCTTC. Its protein is CAISAGERGRGNGYTF.

The genes are TRBV29-1 and TRBJ2-7; 9 positions agree with TRBD1. V was clipped by 1 base and J by 2 bases; unmatched bases: 6. The CDR3 contains 15 residues. Germline V gene lookup returns CDR1 SQVTM and CDR2 ANQGSEA. The CDR3 nucleotides are TGCAGCGTTGAAGGTTCCGGGACAGGGCCCTACGAGCAGTACTTC. Its protein is CSVEGSGTGPYEQYF.

The chain employs TRBV7-9 and TRBJ2-5; TRBD2 is a possible D gene (5 bases). CDR1 and CDR2 from the germline V gene are SEHNR and FQNEAQ (reference sequence). V was cut by 5 bases and J by 7 bases, with 17 bases left in between. CDR3 size: 14 residues. The chain's CDR3 is CASSPLPGIGTQYF. CDR3 nucleotides: TGTGCCAGCAGCCCCCTCCCGGGAATCGGGACCCAGTACTTC.

This chain links TRBV9 with TRBJ2-1; TRBD2 might be the D (6 bases). Germline loops: CDR1 SGDLS, CDR2 YYNGEE. The CDR3 length is 15 residues. V was pared by 4 bases and J by 6 bases, with 17 bases between. CDR3 nucleotides: TGTGCCAGCAGCCCCCCGGAGGGGCTAGGCAATGAGCAGTTCTTC. This gives the protein CASSPPEGLGNEQFF.

The chain has TRBV6-5 and TRBJ1-2; D possibly corresponds to TRBD1 (5 bases). Germline CDR1 reads MNHEY; CDR2 reads SVGAGI. The V gene lost 7 bases and the J gene lost 6 bases, with 18 bases spanning the gap. This CDR3 spans 14 amino acids. CDR3 amino acids: CASTLLGGGDGYTF. CDR3 bases: TGTGCCAGCACCCTTTTGGGGGGTGGTGATGGCTACACCTTC.

The V call is TRBV28, the J call TRBJ1-5; D might be TRBD1 (5 bases). The ends were cut back, 5 bases at V and 6 bases at J, with 17 bases in the middle. Germline assignment: CDR1 MDHEN and CDR2 SYDVKM. The CDR3 has 15 residues. Here the CDR3 DNA reads TGTGCCAGCAGTATATTCCAGGGATTAAGTCAGCCCCAGCATTTT. Amino acid sequence: CASSIFQGLSQPQHF.

The chain is built from TRBV30 and TRBJ1-2; no reliable D call. The germline gives CDR1 GTSNPN, CDR2 SVGIG (reference sequence). V dropped 8 bases and J dropped 4 bases, with 20 bases sitting between them. The CDR3 sequence is 14 residues long. CDR3: CASHTETYRYGYTF. In nucleotides, the CDR3 is TGTGCCAGCCATACAGAGACTTATCGCTATGGCTACACCTTC.

This sequence joins TRBV29-1 and TRBJ1-2; D uncertain. The V gene's germline CDR1 is SQVTM and CDR2 ANQGSEA. V was cut by 3 bases and J by 4 bases, with 18 bases left in between. The length of the CDR3 is 15 residues. CDR3 loop: CSVDAGPQLLYGYTF. CDR3 DNA: TGCAGCGTTGATGCTGGGCCGCAATTACTCTATGGCTACACCTTC.

This sequence joins TRBV28 and TRBJ1-3; D is ambiguous. CDR1 MDHEN and CDR2 SYDVKM come from the germline V gene. Trimming took 4 bases from V and 8 from J, leaving 6 bases between them. CDR3 length: 11 residues. The DNA for the CDR3 is TGTGCCAGCAGTTCGGCGGACACCATATATTTT. Translating it yields CASSSADTIYF.

This clone occurred a few times. Within the sample, other DNA sequences also encode this same CDR3. This rearrangement joins TRBV9 to TRBJ1-2, with D hard to call. There are 13 residues in the CDR3. V dropped 4 bases and J dropped 4 bases, with 11 bases sitting between them. Germline CDR1 SGDLS, CDR2 YYNGEE. The CDR3 nucleotides read TGTGCCAGCAGCCCTGGTGGGAGCTATGGCTACACCTTC. It specifies CASSPGGSYGYTF.

The gene calls are TRBV30 and TRBJ1-4; D not certain. The CDR3 extends over 13 amino acids. V was cut by 5 bases and J by 4 bases, with 11 bases left in between. Germline values: CDR1 GTSNPN, CDR2 SVGIG (reference sequence). CDR3 DNA sequence: TGTGCCTGGGACGAGGCACTTAATGAAAAACTGTTTTTT. It encodes CAWDEALNEKLFF.

V and J are TRBV5-1 and TRBJ2-2, with D possibly being TRBD2 (6 bases). The V gene's germline CDR1 is SGHRS and CDR2 YFSETQ. The CDR3 totals 14 residues. Between the trimmed V and J ends, which lost 5 bases and 4 bases, there was a span of 12 bases. CDR3 in amino acids: CASSSGSGTGELFF. The CDR3 region has the DNA TGCGCCAGCAGTTCCGGGAGTGGCACCGGGGAGCTGTTTTTT.

The V gene is TRBV29-1, the J gene TRBJ2-7; the match to TRBD2 covers 14 bases. The CDR3 runs 15 residues. V lost 1 base to trimming and J lost 3 bases; unmatched junction nucleotides: 2. Germline V gives CDR1 SQVTM, CDR2 ANQGSEA. The CDR3 spells CSVEVGTSGGYEQYF. CDR3 in DNA: TGCAGCGTTGAAGTCGGGACTAGCGGGGGCTACGAGCAGTACTTC.

The chain is built from TRBV28 and TRBJ2-5, with D unresolved. The CDR3 has 9 residues. V was cut by 8 bases and J by 5 bases, with 3 bases left in between. CDR1 and CDR2 (germline): MDHEN, SYDVKM. CDR3 in DNA: TGTGCCAGCGGGGAGACCCAGTACTTC. It encodes CASGETQYF.

V and J are TRBV15 and TRBJ2-5; no reliable D call. Germline CDR1 and CDR2: LNHNV and YYDKDF (reference sequence). Between the trimmed V and J ends, which lost 0 bases and 5 bases, there was a span of 7 bases. This CDR3 region has 13 residues. The CDR3 region is CATSRDIGETQYF. The DNA of the CDR3 is TGTGCCACCAGCAGAGATATTGGCGAGACCCAGTACTTC.

This sequence joins TRBV7-9 and TRBJ2-3; the D gene is possibly TRBD1 (5 bases). V lost 9 bases and J lost 0, with 13 bases in between. CDR1 is SEHNR and CDR2 is FQNEAQ in the germline V gene (reference sequence). The CDR3 loop spans 14 amino acids. The CDR3 protein is CARQGLASTDTQYF. CDR3 sequence (DNA): TGTGCCAGGCAGGGATTGGCTAGCACAGATACGCAGTATTTT.

This sequence joins TRBV28 and TRBJ2-7; 12 bases align to TRBD2. Germline CDR1 reads MDHEN; CDR2 reads SYDVKM. The J segment lost 2 bases and the V segment lost 5 bases, leaving 4 bases of the junction unmatched. CDR3 size: 15 residues. CDR3 sequence (DNA): TGTGCCAGCAGTCTAGCGGGAGGGCTCACCTACGAGCAGTACTTC. Translation gives CASSLAGGLTYEQYF. The full variable domain, rest sourced from reference TRBV28 and TRBJ2-7, is DVKVTQSSRYLVKRTGEKVFLECVQDMDHENMFWYRQDPGLGLRLIYFSYDVKMKEKGDIPEGYSVSREKKERFSLILESASTNQTSMYLCASSLAGGLTYEQYFGPGTRLTVT.

This clone appeared a single time. This rearrangement joins TRBV7-9 to TRBJ2-2; D ambiguous. V gave up 6 bases and J gave up 6 bases, with 14 bases separating them. Germline values: CDR1 SEHNR, CDR2 FQNEAQ (reference sequence). CDR3 size: 14 residues. The CDR3 reads CASSSRQFAGELFF. CDR3 bases: TGTGCCAGCAGTTCCCGGCAATTCGCCGGGGAGCTGTTTTTT.

This clone was detected only a few times. V is TRBV29-1 and J is TRBJ2-3; TRBD2 matches 13 bases. Germline values: CDR1 SQVTM, CDR2 ANQGSEA. CDR3 length: 15 amino acids. Germline trimming cut 6 bases from V and 0 bases from J; bases unmatched to any gene: 3. The CDR3 loop reads CSVPLAGGSTDTQYF. Written as DNA, the CDR3 is TGCAGCGTCCCACTAGCGGGAGGGAGCACAGATACGCAGTATTTT.

This clone has just one count. The V gene is TRBV4-1, the J gene TRBJ2-4, with 7 bases that match TRBD2. The germline gives CDR1 MGHRA, CDR2 YSYEKL. The CDR3 has 19 residues. The V segment lost 0 bases and the J segment 0 bases; nucleotides outside the gene matches: 11. The CDR3 here is CASSQDTLGGVKAKNIQYF. DNA for the CDR3: TGCGCCAGCAGCCAAGACACTTTGGGAGGGGTGAAAGCCAAAAACATTCAGTACTTC.

V usage is TRBV30 and J usage is TRBJ2-7; 7 bases agree with TRBD2. Looked up from germline, CDR1 is GTSNPN and CDR2 is SVGIG (reference sequence). The CDR3 contains 13 residues. Trimming cost V 4 bases and J 3 bases; bases outside gene matches: 6. CDR3 residues: CAWTRGGVYEQYF. The DNA of the CDR3 is TGTGCCTGGACCCGCGGGGGAGTCTACGAGCAGTACTTC.

This rearrangement joins TRBV29-1 to TRBJ1-1; possibly TRBD1 for D (6 bases). The germline gives CDR1 SQVTM, CDR2 ANQGSEA. The V and J ends lost 6 bases and 4 bases respectively, with 15 bases between them. This CDR3 is built from 13 residues. The CDR3 coding sequence is TGCAGCGTCGTATACAGGGTGGGCACTGAAGCTTTCTTT. Translation gives CSVVYRVGTEAFF. Based on the CDR3 plus reference TRBV29-1 and TRBJ1-1, the full variable domain is SAVISQKPSRDICQRGTSLTIQCQVDSQVTMMFWYRQQPGQSLTLIATANQGSEATYESGFVIDKFPISRPNLTFSTLTVSNMSPEDSSIYLCSVVYRVGTEAFFGQGTRLTVV.

The CDR3 spells CASSLATGPPYEQYF. CDR3 in DNA: TGTGCCAGCAGCTTAGCGACAGGCCCCCCCTACGAGCAGTACTTC. The J gene is TRBJ2-7, the V gene TRBV7-2; D perhaps matches TRBD1 (6 bases). The CDR3 has 15 amino acids. Per the germline V gene, CDR1 is SGHTA and CDR2 is FQGNSA. Trimming left V 0 bases short and J 2 bases short, with 11 bases between.

The CDR3 sequence is CASSRLAGNTGELFF. CDR3 in DNA: TGTGCCAGCAGCCGACTAGCGGGAAACACCGGGGAGCTGTTTTTT. The genes are TRBV14 and TRBJ2-2, with 11 bases aligning to TRBD2. Unmatched junction bases numbered 0, after V lost 4 bases and J lost 2 bases. This CDR3 region has 15 residues. The germline V gene has CDR1 SGHDN and CDR2 FVKESK.

This chain links TRBV20-1 with TRBJ2-1; tentative D call: TRBD2 (6 bases). The CDR3 runs to 11 residues. V was shortened by 8 bases and J by 8 bases, with 13 bases between the two germline ends. Germline loops: CDR1 DFQATT, CDR2 SNEGSKA (reference sequence). CDR3: CSPGRRDEQFF. The CDR3 DNA sequence: TGCAGTCCTGGGAGGAGGGATGAGCAGTTCTTC.